This T cell receptor (beta chain) emerged from a study of shared clonotypes between healthy human individuals. Whole-study context: Plates per donor: three CD4 naive, three CD4 memory, two CD8 naive, one CD8 memory.

V was shortened by 1 base and J by 0 bases, with 22 bases between the two germline ends. Germline assignment: CDR1 KGHSH and CDR2 LQKENI. This CDR3 is 20 amino acids long. Sequencing was at deep level. The authors split each subset's genomic DNA evenly across several immunoSEQ plates. Clones were read by immunoSEQ multiplex PCR, and TCRdb kept only the in-frame ones, dropping some. The sample consists of about 2.1 million clones, 90% to 95% of them appearing once. CD45RO negativity and positive selection for CCR7 defined naive CD8 cells, a population that excluded terminally differentiated effector memory CD45RA+ cells.

V gene TRBV18 combines with J gene TRBJ2-1; perhaps D is TRBD1 or TRBD2 (6 bases each). This clonotype was obtained from a man between 18 and 35 years old in good health. Some clones in this sample may be carry-over from other donors' samples. Sequencing was performed on naive CD8+ T cells from PBMCs. The CDR3 nucleotides read TGTGCCAGCTCACCACTCCCAGGGGAGGACAACCCGAGCTCCTACAATGAGCAGTTCTTC. It codes for CASSPLPGEDNPSSYNEQFF.